This T cell receptor (beta chain) was retrieved from a study of T cell repertoires in cytomegalovirus infection. Overall study: Selected CMV epitopes included recently identified HLA-C-restricted ones as well as well-studied HLA-B-restricted ones. Public TCR beta signatures indicated both CMV infection and matching HLA type. Findings and caveats of the study: Carriers of CMV and the relevant HLA type were discriminated by public TCR beta frequency. Dominating the ex vivo response were HLA-C-restricted CMV-specific TCR beta clonotypes.

The CDR3 consists of 16 residues. Germline loops: CDR1 SEHNR, CDR2 FQNEAQ (reference sequence). Trimming took 5 bases from V and 0 from J; bases not matched to a gene: 7. About this clonotype itself: The antigen is undetermined.

In TCRdb, the reads were re-called with MiXCR into one record per CDR3 protein. The data show 600,000 to 700,000 distinct CDR3 sequences, with about 30% seen just once and over 15% held by the top ten. The V and J genes are TRBV7-9 and TRBJ2-1, with TRBD2 matching 7 bases. The TCR comes from a human donor in good health (CMV status not recorded). Some clones in this sample may be carry-over from other donors' samples. The source was cultured PBMCs, collected from culture after CMV antigen stimulation. DNA of the CDR3: TGTGCCAGCAGCCGCGAGCCTAGCGGCTCCTACAATGAGCAGTTCTTC. Translation: CASSREPSGSYNEQFF.